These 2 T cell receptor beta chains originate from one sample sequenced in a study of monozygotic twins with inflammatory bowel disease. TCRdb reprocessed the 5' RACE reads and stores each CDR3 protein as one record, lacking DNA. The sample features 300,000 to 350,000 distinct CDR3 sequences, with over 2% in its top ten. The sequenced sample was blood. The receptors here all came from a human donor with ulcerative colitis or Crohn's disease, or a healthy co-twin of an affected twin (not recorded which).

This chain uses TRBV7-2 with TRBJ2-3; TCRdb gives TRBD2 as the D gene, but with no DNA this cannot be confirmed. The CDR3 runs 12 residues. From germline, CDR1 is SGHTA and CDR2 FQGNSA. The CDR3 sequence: CASSSQRDTQYF.

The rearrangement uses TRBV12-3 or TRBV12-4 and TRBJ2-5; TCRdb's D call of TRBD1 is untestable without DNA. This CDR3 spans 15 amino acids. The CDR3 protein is CASSLWGIPQETQYF.